The T cell receptor (beta chain) under discussion was sequenced for a study of blood T cell repertoires in COVID-19. Participants were aged roughly 18 to 95 years, lived in under 25 US areas, and enrolled virtually. TCRdb's table, derived via immunoSEQ multiplex PCR, lists solely in-frame clones and lacks some. In the table there are roughly 380,000 clones, roughly 86% of which are singletons. Sequencing was done on a sample of PBMCs or T cells enriched from blood (not recorded which). This TCR derives from a young woman who had been exposed to COVID-19.

CDR3 loop: CASSERETYEQYF. The CDR3 DNA reads as TGTGCCAGCAGTGAGCGGGAGACGTACGAGCAGTACTTC. The chain recombines TRBV2 with TRBJ2-7; 7 bases are shared with TRBD2. Germline assignment: CDR1 SNHLY and CDR2 FYNNEI. This CDR3 contains 13 residues. After removal of 3 bases from V and 4 bases from J, the junction contained 3 bases not matched to a gene.